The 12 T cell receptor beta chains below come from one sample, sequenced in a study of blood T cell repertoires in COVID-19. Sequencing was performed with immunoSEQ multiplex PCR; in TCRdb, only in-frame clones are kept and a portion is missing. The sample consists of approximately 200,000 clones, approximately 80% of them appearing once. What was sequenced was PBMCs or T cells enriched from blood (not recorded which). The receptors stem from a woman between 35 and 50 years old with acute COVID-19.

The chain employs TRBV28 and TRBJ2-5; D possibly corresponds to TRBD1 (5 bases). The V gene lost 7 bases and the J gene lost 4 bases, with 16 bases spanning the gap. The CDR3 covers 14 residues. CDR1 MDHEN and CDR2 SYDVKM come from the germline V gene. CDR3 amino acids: CASTDVVGVETQYF. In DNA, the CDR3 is TGTGCCAGCACCGACGTGGTAGGGGTAGAGACCCAGTACTTC.

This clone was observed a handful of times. The CDR3 nucleotides read TGTGCCAGTAGTATAGTCTACAGGAACACTGAAGCTTTCTTT. Amino acid sequence: CASSIVYRNTEAFF. This chain links TRBV19 with TRBJ1-1; D call uncertain. The CDR3 extends over 14 amino acids. The ends were cut back, 1 base at V and 1 base at J, with 7 bases in the middle. Germline CDR1 is LNHDA and CDR2 is SQIVND (reference sequence).

For the CDR3, the DNA is TGTGCCAGCAGCGTTGGTAGCGGGAGCCTGTCCTACGAGCAGTACTTC. Protein sequence: CASSVGSGSLSYEQYF. The chain combines TRBV9 with TRBJ2-7, with 9 bases identical to TRBD2. In germline, CDR1 is SGDLS, CDR2 YYNGEE. The CDR3 sequence is 16 residues long. V was pared by 2 bases and J by 1 base, with 7 bases of the junction left unmatched.

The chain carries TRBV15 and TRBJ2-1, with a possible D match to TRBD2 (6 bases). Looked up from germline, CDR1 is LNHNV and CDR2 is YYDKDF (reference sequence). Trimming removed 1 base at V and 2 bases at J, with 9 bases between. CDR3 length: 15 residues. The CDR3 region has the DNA TGTGCCACCAGCAGAGTTGGCGGGACCTACAATGAGCAGTTCTTC. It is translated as CATSRVGGTYNEQFF.

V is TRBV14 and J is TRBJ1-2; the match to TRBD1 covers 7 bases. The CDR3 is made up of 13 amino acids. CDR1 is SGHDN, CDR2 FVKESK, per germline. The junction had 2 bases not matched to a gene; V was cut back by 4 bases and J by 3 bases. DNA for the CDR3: TGTGCCAGCAGCCCGGGACAGTACTATGGCTACACCTTC. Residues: CASSPGQYYGYTF.

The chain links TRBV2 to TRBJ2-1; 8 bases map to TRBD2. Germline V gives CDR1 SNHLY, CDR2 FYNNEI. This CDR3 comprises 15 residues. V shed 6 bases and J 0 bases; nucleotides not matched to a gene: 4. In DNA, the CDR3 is TGTGCCAGCAGCGGGGGGGCTTCCTCCTACAATGAGCAGTTCTTC. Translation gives CASSGGASSYNEQFF.

CDR3 sequence reads: CASSLYVRGYEQYF. The CDR3 coding sequence is TGTGCCAGCAGCTTATATGTCAGGGGGTACGAGCAGTACTTC. The chain couples TRBV7-2 to TRBJ2-7, with TRBD1 matching over 7 bases. CDR1 is SGHTA, CDR2 FQGNSA, per germline. Trimming at V came to 2 bases and at J to 4 bases, leaving 5 bases not matched to a gene. The CDR3 is 14 amino acids.

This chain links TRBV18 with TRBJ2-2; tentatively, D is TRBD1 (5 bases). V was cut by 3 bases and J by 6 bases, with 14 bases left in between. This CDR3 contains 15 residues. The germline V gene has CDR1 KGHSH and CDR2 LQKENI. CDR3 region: CASSPKRQFSGELFF. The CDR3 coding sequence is TGTGCCAGCTCACCGAAAAGACAGTTTTCCGGGGAGCTGTTTTTT.

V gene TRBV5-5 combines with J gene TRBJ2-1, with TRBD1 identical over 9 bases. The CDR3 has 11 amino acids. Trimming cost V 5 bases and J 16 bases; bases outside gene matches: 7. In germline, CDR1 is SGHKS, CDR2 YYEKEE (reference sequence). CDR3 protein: CASRGGDREFF. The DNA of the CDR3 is TGTGCCAGCAGGGGAGGGGACAGGGAATTCTTC. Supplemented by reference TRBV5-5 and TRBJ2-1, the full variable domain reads DAGVTQSPTHLIKTRGQQVTLRCSPISGHKSVSWYQQVLGQGPQFIFQYYEKEERGRGNFPDRFSARQFPNYSSELNVNALLLGDSALYLCASRGGDREFFGPGTRLTVL.

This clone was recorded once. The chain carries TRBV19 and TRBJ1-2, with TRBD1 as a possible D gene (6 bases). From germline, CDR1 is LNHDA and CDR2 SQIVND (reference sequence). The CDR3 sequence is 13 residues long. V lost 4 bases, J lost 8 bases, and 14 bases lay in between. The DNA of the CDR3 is TGTGCCAGTAGTACGGACAGAGCGGGGGGCTACACCTTC. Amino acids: CASSTDRAGGYTF. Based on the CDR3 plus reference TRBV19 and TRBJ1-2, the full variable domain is DGGITQSPKYLFRKEGQNVTLSCEQNLNHDAMYWYRQDPGQGLRLIYYSQIVNDFQKGDIAEGYSVSREKKESFPLTVTSAQKNPTAFYLCASSTDRAGGYTFGSGTRLTVV.

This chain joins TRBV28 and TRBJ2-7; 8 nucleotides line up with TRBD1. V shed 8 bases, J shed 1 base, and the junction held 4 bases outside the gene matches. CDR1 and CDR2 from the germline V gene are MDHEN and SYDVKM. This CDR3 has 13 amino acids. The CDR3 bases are TGTGCCAGCTGGAACAGGGGGTCCTACGAGCAGTACTTC. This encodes CASWNRGSYEQYF.

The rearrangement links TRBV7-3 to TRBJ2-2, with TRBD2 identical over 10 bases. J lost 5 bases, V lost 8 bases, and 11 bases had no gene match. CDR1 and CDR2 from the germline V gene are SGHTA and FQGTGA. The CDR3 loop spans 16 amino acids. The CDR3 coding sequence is TGTGCCAGCTCGGGACTAGCGCTATTGAGAACCGGGGAGCTGTTTTTT. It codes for CASSGLALLRTGELFF.